The 16 T cell receptor beta chains given below trace back to one sample, sequenced in a study of cytomegalovirus exposure and HLA in healthy donors. It was with 60 Vbeta and 13 Jbeta primers that the PCR ran. Sequencing used immunoSEQ multiplex PCR; TCRdb keeps in-frame clones, though not all of them. The sample includes over 80,000 clones, roughly 73% of them seen just once. Sequenced sample: PBMCs. Every receptor here comes from a middle-aged man in good health and CMV-seronegative.

This clone turned up a few times. V gene TRBV28 combines with J gene TRBJ2-7, with 8 bases aligning to TRBD2. Germline V lookup: CDR1 MDHEN, CDR2 SYDVKM. The J segment lost 0 bases and the V segment lost 6 bases, leaving 7 bases of the junction unmatched. This CDR3 has 15 amino acids. The CDR3 nucleotides read TGTGCCAGCAGCCCGAGCGGGGGCCTCTCCTACGAGCAGTACTTC. Translating gives CASSPSGGLSYEQYF. Full variable domain (missing parts from reference TRBV28 and TRBJ2-7): DVKVTQSSRYLVKRTGEKVFLECVQDMDHENMFWYRQDPGLGLRLIYFSYDVKMKEKGDIPEGYSVSREKKERFSLILESASTNQTSMYLCASSPSGGLSYEQYFGPGTRLTVT.

Comment on this clone: Distinct nucleotide sequences in the sample also encode this CDR3. The chain uses TRBV19 and TRBJ1-1; D uncertain. V lost 5 bases, J lost 2 bases, and 6 bases lay in between. CDR3 size: 12 residues. Germline V CDR1 and CDR2: LNHDA, SQIVND (reference sequence). The CDR3 loop reads CASSFVNTEAFF. The CDR3, as DNA: TGTGCCAGTAGTTTCGTTAACACTGAAGCTTTCTTT.

The V call is TRBV5-1, the J call TRBJ1-6, with TRBD1 matching 8 bases. The CDR3 extends over 15 amino acids. Losses at the gene ends were 1 base for V and 7 bases for J; bases not matched to a gene: 4. Looked up from germline, CDR1 is SGHRS and CDR2 is YFSETQ. CDR3 region: CASSLTGGTNSPLHF. In DNA form, the CDR3 reads TGCGCCAGCAGCTTGACAGGGGGAACCAATTCACCCCTCCACTTT.

This chain links TRBV5-1 with TRBJ1-1; possibly TRBD1 for D (6 bases). Germline CDR1 is SGHRS and CDR2 is YFSETQ. Trimming took off 0 bases at V and 1 base at J, with 10 bases between the two ends. The CDR3 runs 15 residues. CDR3 coding DNA: TGCGCCAGCAGCTTGGCCGTCAGGGGGAACACTGAAGCTTTCTTT. Its translation: CASSLAVRGNTEAFF.

The J gene is TRBJ2-7, the V gene TRBV7-8; 9 nucleotides match TRBD1. From germline, CDR1 is SGHVS and CDR2 FQNEAQ. Losses at the gene ends were 5 bases for V and 5 bases for J; bases not matched to a gene: 10. The CDR3 is made up of 15 amino acids. The CDR3 DNA sequence: TGTGCCAGCAGCGAGGACAGGGGAGTTTTCAACGAGCAGTACTTC. It codes for CASSEDRGVFNEQYF.

This clone is termed medium-sized. The chain carries TRBV4-2 and TRBJ2-3; 11 bases align to TRBD2. Germline assignment: CDR1 LGHNA and CDR2 YNFKEQ. V shed 0 bases, J shed 6 bases, and the junction held 5 bases outside the gene matches. The CDR3 sequence is 16 residues long. Here the CDR3 reads CASSQDIAGGPDTQYF. As DNA, the CDR3 is TGTGCCAGCAGCCAAGATATAGCGGGGGGGCCCGATACGCAGTATTTT.

V usage is TRBV15 and J usage is TRBJ1-3; TRBD1 might be the D (5 bases). Germline lookup yields CDR1 LNHNV and CDR2 YYDKDF (reference sequence). Trimming cost V 2 bases and J 8 bases, with 10 bases left between them. CDR3 length equals 13 residues. CDR3 bases: TGTGCCACCAGCAGATCAGAAGGGGACACCATATATTTT. It specifies CATSRSEGDTIYF.

The sample holds a few counts of this clone. Written as DNA, the CDR3 is TGTGCCAGCAGTTTCCGCGGGGGGACCTACAACAATGAGCAGTTCTTC. It specifies CASSFRGGTYNNEQFF. This chain connects TRBV27 to TRBJ2-1; 8 bases line up with TRBD2. Trimming at V came to 3 bases and at J to 5 bases, leaving 9 bases not matched to a gene. CDR1 and CDR2 (germline): MNHEY, SMNVEV (reference sequence). The length of the CDR3 is 16 residues.

The chain uses TRBV27 and TRBJ2-5, with 7 bases matching TRBD1. The last part of the DNA fits TRBJ2-7 better; the J call may be wrong. Looked up from germline, CDR1 is MNHEY and CDR2 is SMNVEV (reference sequence). The length of the CDR3 is 14 residues. CDR3 DNA sequence: TGTGCCAGCAGTTTAGAGGGGGCCGCTTACGAGCAGTACTTC. The encoded protein is CASSLEGAAYEQYF.

This chain links TRBV10-3 with TRBJ1-2; D is uncertain. The CDR3 extends over 13 amino acids. Germline V lookup: CDR1 ENHRY, CDR2 SYGVKD. The ends were cut back, 7 bases at V and 3 bases at J, with 12 bases in the middle. The DNA of the CDR3 is TGTGCCATCACCTCGCGCGGGGACTATGGCTACACCTTC. This codes for CAITSRGDYGYTF.

V and J are TRBV5-1 and TRBJ2-7; D may be TRBD2 (5 bases). Germline V gene lookup returns CDR1 SGHRS and CDR2 YFSETQ. The CDR3 extends over 14 amino acids. Trimming stripped 3 bases from V and 3 bases from J, with 13 bases between. This chain's CDR3 is CASSSSIGDYEQYF. The CDR3 region has the DNA TGCGCCAGCAGCTCAAGCATCGGGGACTACGAGCAGTACTTC. The variable domain in full, with the rest retrieved from reference TRBV5-1 and TRBJ2-7, is KAGVTQTPRYLIKTRGQQVTLSCSPISGHRSVSWYQQTPGQGLQFLFEYFSETQRNKGNFPGRFSGRQFSNSRSEMNVSTLELGDSALYLCASSSSIGDYEQYFGPGTRLTVT.

The V call is TRBV28, the J call TRBJ1-3, with unresolved D. The CDR3 is made up of 16 amino acids. The germline CDR1 and CDR2 sequences are MDHEN and SYDVKM. Trimming pared 8 bases from V and 4 bases from J, leaving 21 bases between. CDR3 sequence reads: CASRHVGRITGNTIYF. CDR3 DNA sequence: TGTGCCAGCCGCCACGTAGGGAGGATCACCGGAAACACCATATATTTT.

The CDR3 coding sequence is TGCGCCAGCAGCTTGGTAACAGGATCGAACTCCTACGAGCAGTACTTC. Protein: CASSLVTGSNSYEQYF. The J gene is TRBJ2-7, the V gene TRBV5-1; D is possibly TRBD1 (5 bases). Germline V gene data show CDR1 as SGHRS and CDR2 as YFSETQ. V lost 0 bases, J lost 0 bases, and 13 bases lay in between. This CDR3 is built from 16 residues. The entire variable domain, with the rest obtained from reference TRBV5-1 and TRBJ2-7, is as follows: KAGVTQTPRYLIKTRGQQVTLSCSPISGHRSVSWYQQTPGQGLQFLFEYFSETQRNKGNFPGRFSGRQFSNSRSEMNVSTLELGDSALYLCASSLVTGSNSYEQYFGPGTRLTVT.

The rearrangement links TRBV11-2 to TRBJ2-7; D is unclear. The CDR3 is 12 amino acids. In germline, CDR1 is SGHAT, CDR2 FQNNGV. V lost 1 base, J lost 4 bases, and 5 bases lay in between. The CDR3 nucleotides read TGTGCCAGCAGCTTAGTGTTATACGAGCAGTACTTC. It yields the protein CASSLVLYEQYF.

The chain carries TRBV5-8 and TRBJ1-5, with D maybe TRBD1 (6 bases). The CDR3 is made up of 16 amino acids. V lost 4 bases to trimming and J lost 2 bases, with 16 bases between them. The germline gives CDR1 SGHTS, CDR2 YDEGEE. CDR3 loop: CASSVSGGGGNQPQHF. DNA for the CDR3: TGTGCCAGCAGCGTTTCTGGAGGGGGGGGCAATCAGCCCCAGCATTTT.

V gene TRBV5-1 combines with J gene TRBJ2-3, with a possible D match to TRBD2 (6 bases). Trimming stripped 0 bases from V and 4 bases from J, with 12 bases between. Germline CDR1 reads SGHRS; CDR2 reads YFSETQ. The CDR3 contains 15 residues. DNA for the CDR3: TGCGCCAGCAGCTTGGATCTGGGGGGAGCAGATACGCAGTATTTT. Its translation is CASSLDLGGADTQYF.